This TCR beta chain was obtained from a study of cytomegalovirus exposure and HLA in healthy donors. TCRdb's copy holds only in-frame clones and misses some; the assay was immunoSEQ multiplex PCR. This table holds fewer than 130,000 clones, roughly 90% found once. Study results and limitations: First-cohort TCR clusters tended to co-occur in the 90 to 150 validation repertoires, a later analysis found. Confirmation in vitro established that a few CMV-associated chains were specific for CMV antigens.

Worth noting for this clone: The antigen remains unidentified.

Germline loops: CDR1 LGHNA, CDR2 YSLEER. This CDR3 has 17 amino acids. The V and J ends lost 3 bases and 8 bases respectively, with 23 bases between them. The donors belonged to the approximately 120-subject validation cohort, separate from the 666-subject first cohort. The sequencing sample was made of PBMCs. This sequence originates from a woman younger than 45 in good health and CMV-seropositive. The chain is built from TRBV4-3 and TRBJ2-1; D may be TRBD2 (8 bases). CDR3 sequence reads: CASSQGRSGGQGDEQFF. CDR3 DNA: TGCGCCAGCAGCCAGGGCCGCTCGGGGGGGCAGGGGGATGAGCAGTTCTTC.